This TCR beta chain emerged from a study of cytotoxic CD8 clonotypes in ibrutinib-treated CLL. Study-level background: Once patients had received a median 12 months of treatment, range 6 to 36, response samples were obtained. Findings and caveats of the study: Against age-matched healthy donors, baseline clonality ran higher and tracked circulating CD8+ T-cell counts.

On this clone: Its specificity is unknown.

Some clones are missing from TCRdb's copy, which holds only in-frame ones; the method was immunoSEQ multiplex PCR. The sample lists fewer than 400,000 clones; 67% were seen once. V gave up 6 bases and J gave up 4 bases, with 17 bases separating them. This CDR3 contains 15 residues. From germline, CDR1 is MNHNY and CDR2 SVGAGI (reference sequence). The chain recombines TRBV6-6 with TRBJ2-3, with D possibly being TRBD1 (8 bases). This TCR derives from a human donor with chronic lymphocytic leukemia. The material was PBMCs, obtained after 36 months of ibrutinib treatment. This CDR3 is CASRPTTGGADTQYF. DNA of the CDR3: TGTGCCAGCAGACCTACCACAGGGGGGGCAGATACGCAGTATTTT.